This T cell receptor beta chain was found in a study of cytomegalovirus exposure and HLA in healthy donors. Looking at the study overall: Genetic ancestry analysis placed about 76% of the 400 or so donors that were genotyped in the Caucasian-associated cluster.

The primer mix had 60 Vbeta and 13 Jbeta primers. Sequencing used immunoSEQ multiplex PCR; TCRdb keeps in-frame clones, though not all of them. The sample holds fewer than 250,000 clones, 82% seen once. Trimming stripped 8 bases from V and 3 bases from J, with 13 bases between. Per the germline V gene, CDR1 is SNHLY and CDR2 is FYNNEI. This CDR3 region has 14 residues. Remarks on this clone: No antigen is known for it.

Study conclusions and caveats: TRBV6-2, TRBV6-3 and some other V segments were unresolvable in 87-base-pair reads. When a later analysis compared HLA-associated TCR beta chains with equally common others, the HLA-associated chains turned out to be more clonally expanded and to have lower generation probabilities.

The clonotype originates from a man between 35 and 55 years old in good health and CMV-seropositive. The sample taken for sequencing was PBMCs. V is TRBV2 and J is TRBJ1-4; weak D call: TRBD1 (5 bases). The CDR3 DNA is TGTGCCAGCGGGGGAGGCAATGCTAATGAAAAACTGTTTTTT. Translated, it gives CASGGGNANEKLFF.